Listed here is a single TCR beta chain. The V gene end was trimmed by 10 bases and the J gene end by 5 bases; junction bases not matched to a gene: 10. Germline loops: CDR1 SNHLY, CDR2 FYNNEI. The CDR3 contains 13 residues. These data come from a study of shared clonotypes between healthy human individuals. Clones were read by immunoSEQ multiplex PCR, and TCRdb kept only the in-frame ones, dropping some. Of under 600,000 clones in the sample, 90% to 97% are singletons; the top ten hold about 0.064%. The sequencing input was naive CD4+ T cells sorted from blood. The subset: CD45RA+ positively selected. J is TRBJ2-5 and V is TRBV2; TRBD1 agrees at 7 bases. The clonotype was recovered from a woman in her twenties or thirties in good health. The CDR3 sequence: CATESGQTETQYF. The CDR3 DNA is TGTGCCACCGAGTCGGGACAGACCGAGACCCAGTACTTC. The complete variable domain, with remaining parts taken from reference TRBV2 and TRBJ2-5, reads EPEVTQTPSHQVTQMGQEVILRCVPISNHLYFYWYRQILGQKVEFLVSFYNNEISEKSEIFDDQFSVERPDGSNFTLKIRSTKLEDSAMYFCATESGQTETQYFGPGTRLLVL.